These T cell receptor beta chains were read from a single sample in a study of tumor-infiltrating lymphocytes in localized non-small cell lung cancer. The protocol was immunoSEQ multiplex PCR, while the TCRdb copy is restricted to in-frame clones and leaves out a portion. This table holds some 2,500 clones, approximately 60% found once. The sequencing input was uninvolved lung tissue not adjacent to the tumor. These receptors came from a human donor with non-small cell lung cancer. CDR3s include the opening cysteine and the closing phenylalanine or tryptophan. The D gene is left open where the match is weak. The size of a clone is reported for some rows only, either as once, few or many, or as a class for expanded clones.

v_gene	abundance	j_gene	d_gene	CDR3aa	CDR3nt
TRBV6-1	NA	TRBJ1-4	NA	CASSPGAGEKLFF	TGTGCCAGCAGTCCGGGGGCTGGAGAAAAACTGTTTTTT
TRBV30	NA	TRBJ1-5	NA	CAWSVQGQQPQHF	TGTGCCTGGAGTGTCCAGGGGCAACAGCCCCAGCATTTT
TRBV6-5	NA	TRBJ2-3	NA	CASSGTTDTQYF	TGTGCCAGCAGTGGGACAACAGATACGCAGTATTTT
TRBV2	NA	TRBJ1-4	NA	CASSGQGEKLFF	TGTGCCAGCAGCGGGCAGGGTGAAAAACTGTTTTTT
TRBV27	NA	TRBJ2-7	NA	CASRGSEQYF	TGTGCCAGCAGGGGGTCCGAGCAGTACTTC
TRBV28	few	TRBJ2-1	NA	CASRGLHNEQFF	TGTGCCAGCAGGGGACTGCACAATGAGCAGTTCTTC
TRBV2	NA	TRBJ2-3	TRBD1	CASSRDRGADTQYF	TGTGCCAGCAGTAGGGACAGGGGAGCAGATACGCAGTATTTT
TRBV30	few	TRBJ2-7	NA	CAWSEAGGGEQYF	TGTGCCTGGAGTGAGGCAGGGGGGGGCGAGCAGTACTTC
TRBV5-1	NA	TRBJ1-1	NA	CASSSYPTVNTEAFF	TGCGCCAGCAGTTCCTACCCAACAGTGAACACTGAAGCTTTCTTT
TRBV7-9	NA	TRBJ1-1	NA	CASSQGVTEAFF	TGTGCCAGCAGCCAAGGGGTCACTGAAGCTTTCTTT
TRBV29-1	once	TRBJ1-1	NA	CSVGGKGGGANTEAFF	TGCAGCGTTGGAGGAAAGGGGGGTGGGGCGAACACTGAGGCTTTCTTT
TRBV27	NA	TRBJ2-7	TRBD2	CASSLCPGLAGGMTYEQYF	TGTGCCAGCAGTTTGTGCCCGGGACTAGCGGGAGGGATGACCTACGAGCAGTACTTC
TRBV28	large	TRBJ2-7	TRBD1	CASRPGTGPYEQYF	TGTGCCAGCAGGCCCGGGACAGGCCCCTACGAGCAGTACTTC
TRBV6-5	few	TRBJ1-2	TRBD1	CASSLDRGRASRYTF	TGTGCCAGCAGCCTGGACAGGGGCCGCGCGTCTCGCTACACCTTC
TRBV11-1	NA	TRBJ2-5	TRBD1	CARTGHQETQYF	TGTGCCAGGACAGGGCACCAAGAGACCCAGTACTTC
TRBV7-8	NA	TRBJ2-7	TRBD1	CASSPGTGGSYEQYF	TGTGCCAGCAGCCCGGGGACAGGGGGCTCCTACGAGCAGTACTTC
TRBV28	once	TRBJ2-7	NA	CASSWGSHEQYF	TGTGCCAGCAGTTGGGGGTCCCACGAGCAGTACTTC